This TCR beta chain was sequenced in a study of OX40 agonist ivuxolimab in advanced cancers. Study in general: Past anti-PD-1, anti-PD-L1 or anti-CTLA-4 therapy was accepted, and approximately 40% had received some.

Whole-study findings and limits: Clones of CD4+ and CD8+ blood T cells grew by week 6 at doses of 0.1 to 3.0 mg/kg. Certain nonresponding patients likewise had low normalized T-cell clonal expansion.

V was shortened by 8 bases and J by 0 bases, with 6 bases between the two germline ends. The CDR3 is made up of 12 amino acids. Looked up from germline, CDR1 is LNHDA and CDR2 is SQIVND (reference sequence). Here immunoSEQ multiplex PCR was the method, and the copy in TCRdb shows in-frame clones only, minus some. The sample shows tens of thousands of clones, roughly nine tenths of them seen only once. Concerning this clone: What it binds is unknown.

The specimen was CD4+ or CD8+ T cells sorted from blood, collected in a trial of the OX40 agonist ivuxolimab. This TCR came from an adult with an advanced solid tumor such as melanoma, head and neck, liver or kidney cancer. The chain uses TRBV19 and TRBJ2-3, with no clear D. The CDR3 sequence is CASSFSTDTQYF. CDR3 in DNA: TGTGCCAGTTCCTTTAGCACAGATACGCAGTATTTT.